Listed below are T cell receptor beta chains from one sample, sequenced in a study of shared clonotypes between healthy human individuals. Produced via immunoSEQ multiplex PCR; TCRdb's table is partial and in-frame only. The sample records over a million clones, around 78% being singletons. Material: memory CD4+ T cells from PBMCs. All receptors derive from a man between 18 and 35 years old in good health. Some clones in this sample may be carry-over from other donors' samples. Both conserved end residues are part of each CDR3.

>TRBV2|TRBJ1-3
CAGRTGGNTIYF
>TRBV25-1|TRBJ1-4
CASSVAGLTIEKLFF
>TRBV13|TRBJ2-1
CASRERLAAYNEQFF
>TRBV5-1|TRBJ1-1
CASSFLTGQNTEAFF
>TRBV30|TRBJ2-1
CAWSNGQPYGNEQFF
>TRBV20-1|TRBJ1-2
CSAKLGSGYTF
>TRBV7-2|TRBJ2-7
CASSLLSMRESPYEQYF
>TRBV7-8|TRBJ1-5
CASRINSLRDSNQPQHF
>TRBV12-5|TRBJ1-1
CASGSGWTPNTEAFF
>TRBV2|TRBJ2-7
CASSVGPAGWYEQYF
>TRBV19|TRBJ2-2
CASSIIYRTRNTGELFF
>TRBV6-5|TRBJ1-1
CASTAGRGITEAFF
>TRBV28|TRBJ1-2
CASKGNAGGSNYGYTF
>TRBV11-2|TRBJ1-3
CASSSIGGNTIYF
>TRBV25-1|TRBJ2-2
CASTGLAENTGELFF